These T cell receptor beta chains were read from a single sample in a study of blood T cell repertoires in COVID-19. The method was immunoSEQ multiplex PCR; TCRdb's version includes in-frame clones alone and lacks a portion of them. This table holds about 90,000 clones, 81% found once. Sequencing was performed on peripheral blood. These TCRs come from a man older than 75 with active or convalescent COVID-19. Both conserved end residues are part of each CDR3. Each record gives: clone size, V gene, J gene, D gene, CDR3 length, CDR3 DNA, CDR3 protein. The D gene is left open where the match is weak. Size is stated for part of the rows, as once, few or many counts, or as a class when the clone is expanded.

abundance: NA; v_gene: TRBV5-1; j_gene: TRBJ1-1; d_gene: TRBD1; len: 14; CDR3nt: TGCGCCAGCAGCTCACGGACAGGAGGCACTGAAGCTTTCTTT; CDR3aa: CASSSRTGGTEAFF
abundance: NA; v_gene: TRBV5-1; j_gene: TRBJ2-1; d_gene: NA; len: 15; CDR3nt: TGCGCCAGCAGCTTGGCGCAGGGGCAGGGAGTTGAGCAGTTCTTC; CDR3aa: CASSLAQGQGVEQFF
abundance: once; v_gene: TRBV6-2/TRBV6-3; j_gene: TRBJ1-6; d_gene: NA; len: 13; CDR3nt: TGTGCCAGCAGTTACTCGAGCGGGCCACCCCTCCACTTT; CDR3aa: CASSYSSGPPLHF
abundance: NA; v_gene: TRBV7-9; j_gene: TRBJ2-1; d_gene: NA; len: 15; CDR3nt: TGTGCCAGCAGCTTGTCCAGCGGGCAGTACAATGAGCAGTTCTTC; CDR3aa: CASSLSSGQYNEQFF
abundance: NA; v_gene: TRBV2; j_gene: TRBJ1-2; d_gene: NA; len: 11; CDR3nt: TGTGCCAGCAGTGAAGTGGCTGGCTACACCTTC; CDR3aa: CASSEVAGYTF
abundance: once; v_gene: TRBV18; j_gene: TRBJ1-6; d_gene: NA; len: 18; CDR3nt: TGTGCCAGCTCACCTCAGACAGCCAGGAGCTCCTATAATTCACCCCTCCACTTT; CDR3aa: CASSPQTARSSYNSPLHF
abundance: NA; v_gene: TRBV5-1; j_gene: TRBJ1-3; d_gene: NA; len: 16; CDR3nt: TGCGCCAGCAGCCCAGGGCCCATGGGGTCTGGAAACACCATATATTTT; CDR3aa: CASSPGPMGSGNTIYF
abundance: NA; v_gene: TRBV7-9; j_gene: TRBJ2-3; d_gene: NA; len: 16; CDR3nt: TGTGCCAGCAGCCGTAGCCTAAGCATCAGCACAGATACGCAGTATTTT; CDR3aa: CASSRSLSISTDTQYF
abundance: NA; v_gene: TRBV27; j_gene: TRBJ2-7; d_gene: TRBD1; len: 12; CDR3nt: TGTGCCAGCAGTTGGACAGGGGCCGAGCAGTACTTC; CDR3aa: CASSWTGAEQYF
abundance: NA; v_gene: TRBV19; j_gene: TRBJ1-3; d_gene: NA; len: 14; CDR3nt: TGTGCCAGTATGGGACACCGCTCTGGAAACACCATATATTTT; CDR3aa: CASMGHRSGNTIYF
abundance: NA; v_gene: TRBV5-5; j_gene: TRBJ2-2; d_gene: NA; len: 14; CDR3nt: TGTGCCAGCAGCTTGGATCTGAACACCGGGGAGCTGTTTTTT; CDR3aa: CASSLDLNTGELFF
abundance: few; v_gene: TRBV2; j_gene: TRBJ2-5; d_gene: TRBD2; len: 15; CDR3nt: TGTGCCAGCCAATTCGTTTCTAGCGGCCAAGAGACCCAGTACTTC; CDR3aa: CASQFVSSGQETQYF
abundance: NA; v_gene: TRBV3-1/TRBV3-2; j_gene: TRBJ2-1; d_gene: NA; len: 16; CDR3nt: TGTGCCAGCAGCCAAGGGCTCCTAGTGCGGGGGCTTCGTTGGTTCTTC; CDR3aa: CASSQGLLVRGLRWFF
abundance: NA; v_gene: TRBV5-4; j_gene: TRBJ1-1; d_gene: NA; len: 13; CDR3nt: TGTGCCAGCAGCTTGGACAAATACACTGAAGCTTTCTTT; CDR3aa: CASSLDKYTEAFF
abundance: once; v_gene: TRBV7-2; j_gene: TRBJ2-7; d_gene: NA; len: 13; CDR3nt: TGTGCCAGCAGCGGCGGGACCTCGGGAGAGCAGTACTTC; CDR3aa: CASSGGTSGEQYF
abundance: NA; v_gene: TRBV9; j_gene: TRBJ2-1; d_gene: TRBD2; len: 15; CDR3nt: TGTGCCAGCAGCCCCGGGGGTAGCGGGGAATTGGAGCAGTTCTTC; CDR3aa: CASSPGGSGELEQFF
abundance: NA; v_gene: TRBV5-1; j_gene: TRBJ1-1; d_gene: NA; len: 11; CDR3nt: TGCGCCAGCAGGACCCAGGGTGAAGCTTTCTTT; CDR3aa: CASRTQGEAFF
abundance: NA; v_gene: TRBV6-5; j_gene: TRBJ1-1; d_gene: NA; len: 15; CDR3nt: TGTGCCAGCAGGGCTAGCGGGGTACCCAACACTGAAGCTTTCTTT; CDR3aa: CASRASGVPNTEAFF
abundance: NA; v_gene: TRBV27; j_gene: TRBJ1-5; d_gene: TRBD1; len: 17; CDR3nt: TGTGCCAGCAGGCCTAGGACAGGGGGGATTGGGAATCAGCCCCAGCATTTT; CDR3aa: CASRPRTGGIGNQPQHF
abundance: NA; v_gene: TRBV7-9; j_gene: TRBJ1-5; d_gene: NA; len: 15; CDR3nt: TGTGCCAGCAGCTATTCGTCAGGGGGCAATCAGCCCCAGCATTTT; CDR3aa: CASSYSSGGNQPQHF
abundance: once; v_gene: TRBV29-1; j_gene: TRBJ2-3; d_gene: TRBD1; len: 14; CDR3nt: TGCAGCGTTATCGGGACAGGGGTCACAGATACGCAGTATTTT; CDR3aa: CSVIGTGVTDTQYF
abundance: NA; v_gene: TRBV18; j_gene: TRBJ2-7; d_gene: NA; len: 15; CDR3nt: TGTGCCAGCTCACCACCCCCTGCGAGAGACTACGAGCAGTACTTC; CDR3aa: CASSPPPARDYEQYF
abundance: NA; v_gene: TRBV5-1; j_gene: TRBJ1-4; d_gene: TRBD1; len: 15; CDR3nt: TGCGCCAGCAGCTCGGAAGACAGGGTTAATGAAAAACTGTTTTTT; CDR3aa: CASSSEDRVNEKLFF
abundance: NA; v_gene: TRBV19; j_gene: TRBJ1-2; d_gene: TRBD1; len: 15; CDR3nt: TGTGCCAGTAGTATACAGCCAGGGGGAATGTATGGCTACACCTTC; CDR3aa: CASSIQPGGMYGYTF
abundance: many; v_gene: TRBV2; j_gene: TRBJ2-6; d_gene: TRBD1; len: 19; CDR3nt: TGTGCCAGCAGTGAAGACCGGTCAGGGGGCCCTTCCGGGGCCAACGTCCTGACTTTC; CDR3aa: CASSEDRSGGPSGANVLTF
abundance: NA; v_gene: TRBV19; j_gene: TRBJ2-1; d_gene: NA; len: 16; CDR3nt: TGTGCCAGTACAGGGGCCGAAATCAGCTCCTACAATGAGCAGTTCTTC; CDR3aa: CASTGAEISSYNEQFF
abundance: NA; v_gene: TRBV7-3; j_gene: TRBJ2-1; d_gene: TRBD2; len: 15; CDR3nt: TGTGCCAGCAGCTTAACGGGGGGGACCTACAATGAGCAGTTCTTC; CDR3aa: CASSLTGGTYNEQFF
abundance: NA; v_gene: TRBV6-5; j_gene: TRBJ1-3; d_gene: TRBD1; len: 15; CDR3nt: TGTGCCAGCAAATCCGGACAGGGGATTGGAAACACCATATATTTT; CDR3aa: CASKSGQGIGNTIYF
abundance: NA; v_gene: TRBV30; j_gene: TRBJ1-2; d_gene: NA; len: 15; CDR3nt: TGTGCCTCATCAGGGGCAAGTGTGCCCTCCTATGGCTACACCTTC; CDR3aa: CASSGASVPSYGYTF
abundance: once; v_gene: TRBV2; j_gene: TRBJ1-2; d_gene: NA; len: 15; CDR3nt: TGTGCCAGCAGCGAAGAGGCTCGCGGCTTCTATGGCTACACCTTC; CDR3aa: CASSEEARGFYGYTF
abundance: few; v_gene: TRBV19; j_gene: TRBJ1-1; d_gene: NA; len: 13; CDR3nt: TGTGCCAGTGCAGGGGAACGGAACACTGAAGCTTTCTTT; CDR3aa: CASAGERNTEAFF
abundance: NA; v_gene: TRBV28; j_gene: TRBJ2-5; d_gene: NA; len: 15; CDR3nt: TGTGCCAGCAGTATACAGGGTATCTCCCAAGAGACCCAGTACTTC; CDR3aa: CASSIQGISQETQYF
abundance: few; v_gene: TRBV25-1; j_gene: TRBJ2-3; d_gene: NA; len: 14; CDR3nt: TGTGCCAGCAGTGAATATCAGGGCGAGGATACGCAGTATTTT; CDR3aa: CASSEYQGEDTQYF
abundance: NA; v_gene: TRBV28; j_gene: TRBJ2-6; d_gene: NA; len: 16; CDR3nt: TGTGCCAGCAGCTGGGCAGGCGACTCTGGGGCCAACGTCCTGACTTTC; CDR3aa: CASSWAGDSGANVLTF
abundance: NA; v_gene: TRBV4-1; j_gene: TRBJ2-1; d_gene: TRBD2; len: 16; CDR3nt: TGCGCCAGCAGCCGCCGGGCTAGCGGGGTTGACAATGAGCAGTTCTTC; CDR3aa: CASSRRASGVDNEQFF
abundance: NA; v_gene: TRBV27; j_gene: TRBJ1-2; d_gene: TRBD1; len: 16; CDR3nt: TGTGCCAGCAGTTCCCTAGACAGGGACCGCTACTATGGCTACACCTTC; CDR3aa: CASSSLDRDRYYGYTF
abundance: NA; v_gene: TRBV28; j_gene: TRBJ1-5; d_gene: NA; len: 15; CDR3nt: TGTGCCAGCAGTCCCTACAGGGAACCGGTTCAGCCCCAGCATTTT; CDR3aa: CASSPYREPVQPQHF
abundance: NA; v_gene: TRBV7-3; j_gene: TRBJ2-1; d_gene: NA; len: 14; CDR3nt: TGTGCCAGCAGCCGGGGACTTCCTTACAATGAGCAGTTCTTC; CDR3aa: CASSRGLPYNEQFF
abundance: NA; v_gene: TRBV4-1; j_gene: TRBJ1-1; d_gene: TRBD1; len: 12; CDR3nt: TGCGCCAGCAGATCCGGGACAGGGTTCGCTTTCTTT; CDR3aa: CASRSGTGFAFF
abundance: NA; v_gene: TRBV19; j_gene: TRBJ2-2; d_gene: NA; len: 15; CDR3nt: TGTGCCAGTAGTATAGGGGGCCGTTCGGCCGGGGAGCTGTTTTTT; CDR3aa: CASSIGGRSAGELFF
abundance: NA; v_gene: TRBV2; j_gene: TRBJ2-7; d_gene: TRBD1; len: 16; CDR3nt: TGTGCCAGCAGTTACGGAAAAGGGGACAGGCACTACGAGCAGTACTTC; CDR3aa: CASSYGKGDRHYEQYF
abundance: NA; v_gene: TRBV6-4; j_gene: TRBJ1-1; d_gene: TRBD1; len: 14; CDR3nt: TGTGCCAGCTCAACGGGACAGGGAAACACTGAAGCTTTCTTT; CDR3aa: CASSTGQGNTEAFF
abundance: NA; v_gene: TRBV2; j_gene: TRBJ1-4; d_gene: NA; len: 14; CDR3nt: TGTGCCAGCAGGGGGGGAGTGGACCTCGAAAAACTGTTTTTT; CDR3aa: CASRGGVDLEKLFF
abundance: NA; v_gene: TRBV28; j_gene: TRBJ1-2; d_gene: TRBD1; len: 13; CDR3nt: TGTGCCAGCAGTTTAAGGGACAGCTATGGCTACACCTTC; CDR3aa: CASSLRDSYGYTF
abundance: once; v_gene: TRBV1; j_gene: TRBJ1-4; d_gene: NA; len: 16; CDR3nt: TGCACCAGCAGGCACGGGACAGACCACCCGGATGAAAAACTGTTTTTT; CDR3aa: CTSRHGTDHPDEKLFF
abundance: NA; v_gene: TRBV7-9; j_gene: TRBJ1-6; d_gene: TRBD1; len: 15; CDR3nt: TGTGCCAGCAGCTTTGGGGACAGGGAAAATTCACCCCTCCACTTT; CDR3aa: CASSFGDRENSPLHF
abundance: NA; v_gene: TRBV7-9; j_gene: TRBJ2-2; d_gene: TRBD1; len: 16; CDR3nt: TGTGCCAGCAGCTCTCCGGGACAGGGTCGTACCGGGGAGCTGTTTTTT; CDR3aa: CASSSPGQGRTGELFF
abundance: NA; v_gene: TRBV28; j_gene: TRBJ1-6; d_gene: NA; len: 14; CDR3nt: TGTGCCAGCAGGTTGTGGAGCGCTAATTCACCCCTCCACTTT; CDR3aa: CASRLWSANSPLHF
abundance: NA; v_gene: TRBV19; j_gene: TRBJ1-5; d_gene: NA; len: 16; CDR3nt: TGTGCCAGTAGTATTCACAAGATAAGTAGCAATCAGCCCCAGCATTTT; CDR3aa: CASSIHKISSNQPQHF
abundance: once; v_gene: TRBV5-4; j_gene: TRBJ2-7; d_gene: TRBD1; len: 17; CDR3nt: TGTGCCAGCAGCTTTAAATTGGGGACAGGGGGCATGGGCGAGCAGTACTTC; CDR3aa: CASSFKLGTGGMGEQYF
abundance: NA; v_gene: TRBV18; j_gene: TRBJ1-1; d_gene: NA; len: 19; CDR3nt: TGTGCCAGCTCACTCCTTCGGGGAGGAGGTCCTGAAATGAACACTGAAGCTTTCTTT; CDR3aa: CASSLLRGGGPEMNTEAFF
abundance: NA; v_gene: TRBV25-1; j_gene: TRBJ2-7; d_gene: NA; len: 14; CDR3nt: TGTGCCAGCAGCGATAACCTCGGCCTCGGGGAGCAGTACTTC; CDR3aa: CASSDNLGLGEQYF
abundance: NA; v_gene: TRBV3-1/TRBV3-2; j_gene: TRBJ2-1; d_gene: TRBD2; len: 15; CDR3nt: TGTGCCAGCAGCCGTCCTGCGGGGGGTAACAATGAGCAGTTCTTC; CDR3aa: CASSRPAGGNNEQFF
abundance: NA; v_gene: TRBV20-1; j_gene: TRBJ2-7; d_gene: TRBD2; len: 14; CDR3nt: TGCAGTGCTAGTGCGAGCGGGGATTACTACGAGCAGTACTTC; CDR3aa: CSASASGDYYEQYF
abundance: NA; v_gene: TRBV7-7; j_gene: TRBJ2-2; d_gene: TRBD1; len: 15; CDR3nt: TGTGCCAGCAGTAGGGACAGGGGAACTACCGGGGAGCTGTTTTTT; CDR3aa: CASSRDRGTTGELFF